This TCR beta chain originates from a study of cytomegalovirus exposure and HLA in healthy donors (dated by TCRdb to about 2017). As for the study more broadly: The 500 to 700 repertoires of the first cohort and the roughly 120 validation repertoires were produced on the same platform, according to a later analysis. In addition to the first cohort of 666 subjects, a separate validation cohort of 130 or so different subjects was used. The study aimed to test whether cataloging public T cell receptors could reveal signatures of past pathogen exposure. To predict cytomegalovirus infection status, the study brought together high-throughput TCR immunosequencing, statistical association of individual TCRs with disease status, and machine learning. Points the paper makes about the study in general: All 120 or so repertoires were used to score co-occurrence in the validation cohort in a later analysis, because that analysis had no HLA typing for the cohort. Of the cluster scores, about 94% were above 0 in a later analysis, which found that TCRs clustered in the first cohort also tended to co-occur in the roughly 130 validation repertoires. Most TCR sequences were observed very rarely across donors, whereas some public TCRs were present in many individuals. Cytomegalovirus status was reported to be diagnosed by the classifier with high specificity and sensitivity in both the original and validation cohorts. The authors suggested that the approach could potentially be generalized to other disease states and immunological phenotypes. In vitro tests confirmed that three of the cytomegalovirus-associated TCR beta chains recognize cytomegalovirus antigens. The study gave a list of over 150 TCR beta chains associated with cytomegalovirus.

Remarks on this clone: Its binding antigen is unknown. No per-base quality is available; no much larger clone lies one base away.

From the cysteine up to the phenylalanine, the CDR3 has a length of 16 residues. Left in the record is the CDR3 DNA by itself, 48 bases read in frame from the first base. Reading the germline V gene gives CDR1 SGHVS and CDR2 FQNEAQ. V sheds 2 bases and J sheds 4 bases, leaving 17 bases between their ends. The donors belonged to the validation cohort of roughly 120 subjects, which was separate from the approximately 680-subject first cohort. Libraries came from the immunoSEQ multiplex PCR assay. The authors' pipeline ran thus. A statistical classification framework was developed to diagnose cytomegalovirus status using the catalog of TCR beta chain sequences. TCRdb carries this immuneACCESS record with in-frame sequences only. Its versions omit some clonotypes, under half of them owing to an unresolved V gene in the studies checked, with the rest unexplained. Clone size and the V and J calls come from that table; the DNA yielded D and trimming. In this sample the table shows 130,000 or so clones, about nine tenths of which occur a single time. 3% to 3.5% of the sample comes from the top ten.

Sequencing was carried out using PBMCs. This receptor was obtained from a man aged 25-45 years in good health and CMV-seronegative. The chain is assembled from TRBV7-8 and TRBJ1-2, with the D gene call left open. The CDR3 region reads CASSLFAQLRFYGYTF. The sequence in DNA is TGTGCCAGCAGCTTATTCGCACAGCTAAGATTCTATGGCTACACCTTC.